This TCR beta chain was obtained from a study of early T cells in non-severe SARS-CoV-2 infection (dated by TCRdb to the early 2020s). Some background on the complete study: Because TCR sequencing was done on bulk RNA from unsorted whole blood, the alpha and beta chains could not be paired.

A case-control design nested within a healthcare worker cohort in London, UK, was used, with weekly nasopharyngeal swab PCR tests and blood sampling performed. Healthcare workers were enrolled in the week of the UK lockdown, from 23 to 31 March 2020, and were followed every week for up to about 16 weeks. Including cysteine and phenylalanine, the CDR3 has 16 amino acids. Only the CDR3 portion is preserved as DNA: 48 bases, with reading frame beginning at the first base. The germline V gene (reference sequence) supplies CDR1 SEHNR and CDR2 FQNEAQ. V loses 5 bases, J loses 4 bases, and the germline ends lie 20 bases apart. Receptor amplification or capture employed 5' RACE. Sequencing used a NextSeq 500. In the TCR library protocol, unique molecular identifiers were attached to individual cDNA molecules to correct for PCR bias and sequencing error. Sequencing covered both TCR alpha and beta chains, and within each sample the abundances of alpha and beta sequences were tightly co-correlated. The paper's data handling went like this. V gene, J gene and CDR3 annotation of TCR sequences was performed with Decombinator V4. TCRs were defined as expanded if a significant change between any two time points was detected under a Poisson model with p below 0.0001. TCR abundances were normalised to the total number of TCRs sequenced in each sample and reported as counts per million. MAIT TCRs were defined by TRAV1-2 paired with TRAJ12, TRAJ20 or TRAJ33, and iNKT TCRs by TRAV10 paired with TRAJ18. VDJdb, accessed on 1 November 2021, was searched for TCRs annotated for CMV, EBV and SARS-CoV-2, and TCRs annotated for more than one antigen were excluded. TCRdb cleaned the public reads at Q25 with fastp, built clones with MiXCR and kept in-frame beta chains. A single entry per CDR3 protein holds the most common genes and DNA from its merged rows. TCRdb's processing, not the authors' own work, is the source of the V and J calls. Counted in this sample were tens of thousands of distinct CDR3 sequences; roughly 18% of them appeared once. Under 9% of the sample is held by the ten biggest clonotypes.

This clonotype was seen a handful of times. What antigen it recognizes has not been identified. No much larger clone exists at a distance of one base, and base qualities are not known. Points the paper makes about the study in general: VDJdb matching was skewed toward anti-spike CD8 responses and likely underestimated virus-specific expansions by missing private and CD4 specificities.

The chain joins TRBV7-9 to TRBJ1-2; the D gene is not confidently resolved. The material sequenced was whole blood, taken at baseline. This TCR was sampled from an adult who was a healthcare worker with PCR-confirmed SARS-CoV-2 infection or an uninfected control (not recorded which). The CDR3 region has the sequence CASSTQTVLSAYGYTF. DNA sequence: TGTGCCAGCAGCACCCAGACGGTACTTTCGGCCTATGGCTACACCTTC.